This T cell receptor (beta chain) derives from a study of neurological immune-mediated disorders. This clonotype has ten or more counts. The antigen remains unidentified. Findings and caveats of the study: Patients with HTLV-1-associated myelopathy showed the most TCR clonal expansion. Those with multiple sclerosis showed the least, falling below healthy controls.

A total of 2 million PBMCs stored at -80 degrees C provided the unsorted libraries. In each sequencing run, over 160 million TCR-beta sequences were generated from 15-18 subjects. TCRdb ran MiXCR on the 5' RACE reads and lists one entry per CDR3 protein. The table shows some 38,000 distinct CDR3 sequences, with 12% to 15% occurring only once. The receptor comes from a woman between 50 and 59 years old with HTLV-1-associated myelopathy (HAM/TSP). The specimen was PBMCs.

The CDR3 sequence is CASSPGGPTGELFF. In DNA form, the CDR3 reads TGCGCCAGCAGCCCCGGGGGGCCTACCGGGGAGCTGTTTTTT. The chain uses TRBV5-1 and TRBJ2-2; maybe TRBD2 (7 bases). The germline CDR1 and CDR2 sequences are SGHRS and YFSETQ. This CDR3 is built from 14 residues. The V and J ends lost 4 bases and 5 bases respectively, with 12 bases between them.